The rows below give T cell receptor beta chains drawn from one sample of a study of long-term antiretroviral therapy in people with HIV. Profiling relied on immunoSEQ multiplex PCR, and the TCRdb table lists in-frame clones only, not all of them. Here the sample spans about 11,000 clones, around four fifths being singletons. The starting material was unsorted PBMCs, obtained at the start of antiretroviral therapy, before treatment. These receptors were collected from a man aged 25 to 40 with HIV. Both conserved end residues are part of each CDR3. D genes are given only for firm matches. Clone size, where shown, is once, few, many, or a class for clones that have expanded.

J gene,clone size,D gene,V gene,CDR3 DNA,CDR3 protein
TRBJ1-1,.,.,TRBV13,TGTGCCACCTGTGAGAGGAACACTGAAGCTTTCTTT,CATCERNTEAFF
TRBJ1-3,few,.,TRBV14,TGTGCCAGCAGCCATTCACGGATCTCTGGAAACACCATATATTTT,CASSHSRISGNTIYF
TRBJ2-1,.,.,TRBV5-1,TGCGCCAGCAGCTTGAACCGATACAATGAGCAGTTCTTC,CASSLNRYNEQFF
TRBJ2-7,.,.,TRBV28,TGTGCCTCCAGGGAGGGGGGTTACGAGCAGTACTTC,CASREGGYEQYF
TRBJ2-1,.,.,TRBV29-1,TGCAGCGTTGAAAGGGTCTGGGAGCAGTTCTTC,CSVERVWEQFF
TRBJ2-5,.,TRBD2,TRBV27,TGTGCCAGCAGTTTAGCGGGAGCCCAAGAGACCCAGTACTTC,CASSLAGAQETQYF
TRBJ2-7,.,TRBD2,TRBV5-1,TGCGCCAGCAGCTTGGAAACCATGACTAGCGGGATATGGGAGCAGTACTTC,CASSLETMTSGIWEQYF
TRBJ1-2,.,.,TRBV19,TGTGCCAGTAGTATAGGGACAGCAGATTGGAAATATGGCTACACCTTC,CASSIGTADWKYGYTF
TRBJ1-3,.,.,TRBV12-5,TGTGCTAGTGGTTTGTCCAGTAACGGAGGAAACACCATATATTTT,CASGLSSNGGNTIYF
TRBJ1-2,.,TRBD1,TRBV18,TGTGCCAGCTCACCCGGGACAGGCTATGGCTACACCTTC,CASSPGTGYGYTF
TRBJ2-7,few,.,TRBV7-9,TGTGCCAGCACCCCAGATCACTACGAGCAGTACTTC,CASTPDHYEQYF
TRBJ2-2,few,.,TRBV9,TGTGCCAGCAGCGTTTTGGGAAGTGTTCCCGGGGAGCTGTTTTTT,CASSVLGSVPGELFF
TRBJ1-2,medium-sized,.,TRBV5-4,TGTGCCAGCAGCTTGGGACGGGACTATGGCTACACCTTC,CASSLGRDYGYTF
TRBJ1-1,.,.,TRBV2,TGTGCCAGCAGTGTGTCCTTCTTCGGGACTGAAGCTTTCTTT,CASSVSFFGTEAFF
TRBJ1-1,.,.,TRBV6-1,TGTGCCAGCAGTTCCCAGTGGGGGGGTATCGCTGAAGCTTTCTTT,CASSSQWGGIAEAFF
TRBJ1-1,once,.,TRBV9,TGTGCCAGCAGCGCGACGGGGGAGGACACTGAAGCTTTCTTT,CASSATGEDTEAFF
TRBJ2-1,.,.,TRBV19,TGTGCCAGTAGTCCCCAGGGAGGATCCTACAATGAGCAGTTCTTC,CASSPQGGSYNEQFF
TRBJ2-7,.,.,TRBV21-1,TGTGCCAGCAGCAAAGACCCGCCCGGGACAGGGACCTACGAGCAGTACTTC,CASSKDPPGTGTYEQYF
TRBJ2-3,.,.,TRBV6-1,TGTGCCAGCAGTGACGTCCGGGGCGGGGGCGTCACAGATACGCAGTATTTT,CASSDVRGGGVTDTQYF
TRBJ2-7,.,.,TRBV18,TGTGCCAGCTCACCTTACGACTGGAACTCCTACGAGCAGTACTTC,CASSPYDWNSYEQYF
TRBJ1-5,few,.,TRBV7-8,TGTGCCAGCAGCTCGATCCCAGGAAGCAATCAGCCCCAGCATTTT,CASSSIPGSNQPQHF
TRBJ2-7,.,.,TRBV29-1,TGCACGGGGAGCAGCTCCTACGAGCAGTACTTC,CTGSSSYEQYF
TRBJ1-3,.,.,TRBV11-2,TGTGCCAGCAGCTTAGGGATCTCCTCTGGAAACACCATATATTTT,CASSLGISSGNTIYF
TRBJ1-5,.,.,TRBV10-3,TGTGCCATCAGTGATGTGACCGATCCCAATCAGCCCCAGCATTTT,CAISDVTDPNQPQHF
TRBJ2-3,.,.,TRBV7-8,TGTGCCAGCCAAAGTAAGACAGCCTACGGGGGTACAAGCACAGATACGCAGTATTTT,CASQSKTAYGGTSTDTQYF
TRBJ2-7,.,TRBD2,TRBV30,TGTGCCTGGAGTCCGGGACTAGCGGGCTACGAGCAGTACTTC,CAWSPGLAGYEQYF
TRBJ1-2,.,.,TRBV19,TGTGCCAGTACTTACAGTACTAACTATGGCTACACCTTC,CASTYSTNYGYTF
TRBJ1-5,hyperexpanded,.,TRBV18,TGTGCCAGCTCACCACCGATAAGGACACTAAGCAATCAGCCCCAGCATTTT,CASSPPIRTLSNQPQHF
TRBJ2-1,.,TRBD1,TRBV7-2,TGTGCCAGCAGTTTTACAGGGGACCGGGAGCAGTTCTTC,CASSFTGDREQFF
TRBJ2-3,few,TRBD2,TRBV27,TGTGCCAGCAGTTTCGGGCGGGAGGGAAGCACAGATACGCAGTATTTT,CASSFGREGSTDTQYF
TRBJ2-2,.,.,TRBV7-2,TGTGCCAGCAGCCCTTCCGCGGCCTGGGGCGGGGAGCTGTTTTTT,CASSPSAAWGGELFF
TRBJ2-7,.,.,TRBV10-2,TGCGCCAGCAGTGACCTACAGGGAAGAGTCTACGAGCAGTACTTC,CASSDLQGRVYEQYF
TRBJ1-1,.,.,TRBV7-9,TGTGCCAGCAGTCGCGAGGGGGGCAACACTGAAGCTTTCTTT,CASSREGGNTEAFF
TRBJ2-5,.,TRBD1,TRBV11-2,TGTGCCAGCAGCTCCGACAGGGGGCGCGGGTTTCTAGAGACCCAGTACTTC,CASSSDRGRGFLETQYF
TRBJ2-3,.,.,TRBV5-5,TGTGCCAGCAGCTTGCCCTCGGCGCAGGGACGAACAGATACGCAGTATTTT,CASSLPSAQGRTDTQYF
TRBJ2-6,.,TRBD1,TRBV4-3,TGCGCCAGCAGCCAAGGGGACAGCCACTCTGGGGCCAACGTCCTGACTTTC,CASSQGDSHSGANVLTF
TRBJ1-2,few,TRBD1,TRBV7-9,TGTGCCAGCAGCTTAGACGCCGGGACAGGGGCTAACTATGGCTACACCTTC,CASSLDAGTGANYGYTF